Following are 3 T cell receptor beta chains from one sample sequenced in a study of cytomegalovirus exposure and HLA in healthy donors. Using immunoSEQ multiplex PCR, the repertoire was profiled, and TCRdb retains in-frame clones only, with some absent. The sample lists about 360,000 clones; just over 85% were seen once. The specimen was PBMCs. Receptors originate from a woman between 18 and 30 years old in good health and CMV-seronegative.

This rearrangement joins TRBV4-2 to TRBJ2-7; 8 bases align to TRBD2. The germline V gene encodes CDR1 LGHNA and CDR2 YNFKEQ. The CDR3 consists of 16 residues. V lost 0 bases to trimming and J lost 6 bases; unmatched junction nucleotides: 10. CDR3 coding DNA: TGTGCCAGCAGCCAAGAGCGTGGATACGGGGGGGGCGAGCAGTACTTC. Its protein product is CASSQERGYGGGEQYF.

The rearrangement uses TRBV9 and TRBJ1-1, with D possibly matching TRBD1 (5 bases). Germline V CDR1 and CDR2: SGDLS, YYNGEE. Between the trimmed V and J ends, which lost 4 bases and 2 bases, there was a span of 9 bases. The CDR3 is made up of 13 amino acids. The CDR3 nucleotides are TGTGCCAGCAGCCCAGGACAAAACACTGAAGCTTTCTTT. This encodes CASSPGQNTEAFF.

For the CDR3, the DNA is TGTGCCAGCAGCTTCGCGACAGAGAACACTGAAGCTTTCTTT. The encoded protein is CASSFATENTEAFF. V and J are TRBV7-9 and TRBJ1-1; perhaps TRBD1 as D (5 bases). Trimming removed 3 bases from V and 1 base from J, with 9 bases in between. This CDR3 region has 14 residues. Germline V CDR1 and CDR2: SEHNR, FQNEAQ (reference sequence).